Shown below are 9 T cell receptor beta chains from a single sample sequenced in a study of persistence of HIV-infected CD4 T cells. Their recognized antigens are unknown. Nonspecific anti-CD3/anti-CD28 bead stimulation represents the broad CD4+ T cell repertoire. Sorting of responding CD4+ T cells relied on upregulated CD40 ligand together with CD69. The libraries were made with immunoSEQ version 4 in survey mode. The protocol was immunoSEQ multiplex PCR, while the TCRdb copy is restricted to in-frame clones and leaves out a portion. This sample has approximately 45,000 clones, with more than 80% found just once. The sample here was CD4+ T cells sorted from PBMCs after approximately 19-hour stimulation, taken from a patient who received antiretroviral therapy. The receptors were sampled from an adult woman with HIV who was CMV-seropositive.

This sequence joins TRBV30 and TRBJ1-2; tentatively, D is TRBD1 (6 bases). The CDR3 length is 16 residues. V dropped 2 bases and J dropped 2 bases, with 18 bases sitting between them. CDR1 GTSNPN and CDR2 SVGIG come from the germline V gene (reference sequence). The CDR3 reads CAWSPKGLTGNYGYTF. In DNA form, the CDR3 reads TGTGCCTGGAGTCCAAAGGGCCTAACAGGGAACTATGGCTACACCTTC.

The chain has TRBV2 and TRBJ1-5; D unresolved. The CDR3 contains 13 residues. The germline CDR1 and CDR2 sequences are SNHLY and FYNNEI. The germline V and J ends were trimmed by 2 bases and 4 bases, with 6 bases remaining between them. DNA for the CDR3: TGTGCCAGCAGTGAACCGGTTAATCAGCCCCAGCATTTT. Encoded protein: CASSEPVNQPQHF.

V is TRBV19 and J is TRBJ1-4, with D uncertain. Trimming cost V 4 bases and J 8 bases, with 11 bases left between them. CDR3 length: 13 amino acids. The germline CDR1 and CDR2 sequences are LNHDA and SQIVND (reference sequence). CDR3 nucleotides: TGTGCCAGTAGTAACCCCCTCCGGGAAAAACTGTTTTTT. Encoded protein: CASSNPLREKLFF.

The chain combines TRBV12-5 with TRBJ2-1; D perhaps matches TRBD1 (6 bases). From germline, CDR1 is LGHNT and CDR2 FRNRAP. This CDR3 spans 19 amino acids. The V end was cut by 6 bases, the J end by 0 bases, with 24 bases between. In nucleotides, the CDR3 is TGTGCTAGTGGACCGACAGGAACGACTCAACTCAGCTCCTACAATGAGCAGTTCTTC. This translates into CASGPTGTTQLSSYNEQFF.

The rearrangement joins TRBV9 to TRBJ2-1; 15 nucleotides match TRBD2. The CDR3 totals 15 residues. J was trimmed by 10 bases and V by 3 bases; bases with no gene match: 5. Germline V gene sequence: CDR1 SGDLS, CDR2 YYNGEE. The DNA of the CDR3 is TGTGCCAGCAGCGGGGGACTAGCGGGAGGTGGCGAGCAGTTCTTC. Encoded protein: CASSGGLAGGGEQFF.

Here the CDR3 DNA reads TGTGCCAGCAAGGCCCAGGGGAAGACTGGAAACACCATATATTTT. Translation: CASKAQGKTGNTIYF. The V call is TRBV2, the J call TRBJ1-3, with a weak D call TRBD1 (6 bases). This CDR3 is built from 15 residues. The germline gives CDR1 SNHLY, CDR2 FYNNEI. V lost 7 bases, J lost 2 bases, and 15 bases lay in between. Drawing the rest from reference TRBV2 and TRBJ1-3, the complete variable domain is EPEVTQTPSHQVTQMGQEVILRCVPISNHLYFYWYRQILGQKVEFLVSFYNNEISEKSEIFDDQFSVERPDGSNFTLKIRSTKLEDSAMYFCASKAQGKTGNTIYFGEGSWLTVV.

The chain links TRBV24-1 to TRBJ2-1; 14 bases line up with TRBD2. V shed 6 bases, J shed 12 bases, and the junction held 9 bases outside the gene matches. The CDR3 is made up of 15 amino acids. Germline loops: CDR1 KGHDR, CDR2 SFDVKD. CDR3 sequence (DNA): TGTGCCACCAGTCTAACCGGGACTAGCGGGAGTGGGCAGTTCTTC. Its translation: CATSLTGTSGSGQFF.

J is TRBJ2-7 and V is TRBV19; a possible D gene is TRBD1 (6 bases). The ends were cut back, 6 bases at V and 0 bases at J, with 18 bases in the middle. The CDR3 covers 16 residues. Looked up from germline, CDR1 is LNHDA and CDR2 is SQIVND (reference sequence). CDR3 protein: CASSLSGTLSSYEQYF. For the CDR3, the DNA is TGTGCCAGTAGCCTTTCCGGGACATTAAGCTCCTACGAGCAGTACTTC.

A few counts support this clone. V usage is TRBV6-2 or TRBV6-3 and J usage is TRBJ2-5, with TRBD2 matching over 13 bases. The ends lost 6 bases at V and 5 bases at J; junction bases unmatched: 6. The CDR3 runs to 15 residues. In germline, CDR1 is MNHEY, CDR2 SVGEGT. The CDR3 DNA follows: TGTGCCAGCAGCAAACTAGCGGGGGGGAGGGAGACCCAGTACTTC. Translating it yields CASSKLAGGRETQYF.